This T cell receptor (beta chain) derives from a study of T cell responses to AZD1222 COVID-19 vaccine. Study-wide results and limits: Without day 14 samples, only post-peak T cell repertoires were studied. Recipients of two AZD1222 doses showed rising Spike-specific TCR breadth and depth. The donors showed a predominance of white British ancestry and of females, with possible underestimation of clonal diversity.

The data were produced by immunoSEQ multiplex PCR, yet TCRdb's version contains in-frame clones alone and is incomplete. The sample holds fewer than 150,000 clones, approximately 93% seen once. The V gene's germline CDR1 is DFQATT and CDR2 SNEGSKA (reference sequence). The CDR3 loop spans 15 amino acids. Trimming removed 3 bases at V and 6 bases at J, with 20 bases between. In regard to this clone: The antigen remains unidentified.

The sequenced sample was peripheral blood, obtained on day 0 of AZD1222 vaccination. The V gene is TRBV20-1, the J gene TRBJ1-1; TRBD1 is a possible D gene (6 bases). The sequence derives from an adult in good health. CDR3 amino acids: CSASRGGPFDSEAFF. CDR3 nucleotide sequence: TGCAGTGCTAGTAGGGGGGGGCCCTTCGACTCTGAAGCTTTCTTT.